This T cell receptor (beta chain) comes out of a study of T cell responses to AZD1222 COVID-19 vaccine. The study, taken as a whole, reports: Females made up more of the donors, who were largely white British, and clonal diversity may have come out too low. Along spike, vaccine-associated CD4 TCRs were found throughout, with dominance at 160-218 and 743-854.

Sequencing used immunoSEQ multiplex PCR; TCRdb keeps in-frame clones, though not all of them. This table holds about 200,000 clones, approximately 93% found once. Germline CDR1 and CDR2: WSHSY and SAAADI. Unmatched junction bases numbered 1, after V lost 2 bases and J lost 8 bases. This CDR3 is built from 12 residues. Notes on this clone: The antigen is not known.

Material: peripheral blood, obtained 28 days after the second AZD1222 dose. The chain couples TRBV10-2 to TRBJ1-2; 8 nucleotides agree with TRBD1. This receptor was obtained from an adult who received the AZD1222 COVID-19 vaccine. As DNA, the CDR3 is TGCGCCAGCAGTGAGGACAGGGGCGGCTACACCTTC. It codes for CASSEDRGGYTF.